This T cell receptor (beta chain) originates from a study of cytomegalovirus exposure and HLA in healthy donors. Study-level findings and limits: Both high specificity and high sensitivity reportedly marked the classifier's diagnosis of cytomegalovirus status. Among TCR sequences, most were rare, though some public TCRs appeared in many donors.

The CDR3 runs to 18 residues. Germline-derived CDR1 and CDR2 are SGHVS and FQNEAQ. V shed 1 base and J shed 1 base, with 19 bases lying between them. The protocol was immunoSEQ multiplex PCR, while the TCRdb copy is restricted to in-frame clones and leaves out a portion. Of approximately 100,000 clones in the sample, roughly 84% were seen once. Points on this clone: The antigen is undetermined.

This chain links TRBV7-8 with TRBJ1-1; D uncertain. Sample: PBMCs. The origin of this receptor is a young man in good health and CMV-seropositive. DNA for the CDR3: TGTGCCAGCAGCTTAGTGGGCCAGGTCCTGGTCCCGAACACTGAAGCTTTCTTT. It codes for CASSLVGQVLVPNTEAFF.